This T cell receptor (beta chain) was observed in a study of T cells expressing NK-cell markers (dated by TCRdb to about 2020). With respect to the entire study: TCR beta-chain repertoires were profiled in sorted CD3+CD56+NKG2C+, CD3+CD56+NKG2C- and CD3+CD56-NKG2C+ T-cell subsets from eight donors. Of the eight sequenced donors, seven were found to be HCMV-seropositive and one was found to be HCMV-seronegative. All eight donors whose samples were sequenced were randomly selected healthy volunteers, three of them men and five women. Libraries were sequenced as 2 x 150 bp reads on Illumina HiSeq 2000/2500, MiSeq or NextSeq. Study-wide findings and limitations: Whether the expanded NKG2C-expressing T cell clones were specific for HCMV antigens was left unclear. Those dominant clonotypes were again the most abundant among CD3+CD56-NKG2C+ cells in a handful of donors, at about 25-60.1%. In more than five donors, the dominant CD3+CD56+NKG2C+ clonotypes ranked among the top 10 CD8+ clonotypes, making up roughly 1.0-8% of CD8+ T cells.

Regarding this clonotype: The antigen it binds to is not known.

Sequenced on an Illumina HiSeq 2000. TCR beta cDNA libraries were prepared using 5'RACE template switching, which introduced a universal primer site and unique molecular identifiers. cDNA synthesis was primed from the TCR beta constant segment, followed by two successive PCR amplification steps. On the study's bioinformatics: MIGEC handled demultiplexing of the reads and grouping by UMI, while MiTCR was used to assemble and quantify clonotypes. To remove erroneous sequences, TCR cDNA sequences were retained only when supported by two or more reads. The tcR package was used for downstream repertoire analysis, with clonotypes matched between fractions based on CDR3 nucleotide sequence plus V segment. VDJmatch was used to annotate antigen specificity against VDJdb, with one amino acid substitution allowed in CDR3. TCRdb reprocessed the reads and assigns one entry to each CDR3 protein sequence, leaving out DNA. These V and J calls derive from TCRdb rather than the authors' analysis. This sample's table carries about 260,000 distinct CDR3 sequences. The ten largest account for roughly 4.2% of the sample.

HCMV serostatus was determined by detecting HCMV-specific IgG in serum with a commercial ELISA kit. Ficoll density gradient centrifugation was used to isolate peripheral blood mononuclear cells from blood. Including the terminal cysteine and phenylalanine, the CDR3 comprises 17 residues. No DNA is listed. Via the germline V gene, CDR1 is SGHRS and CDR2 YFSETQ. The source is a woman between 18 and 70 years old in good health. Sequenced material: blood T cells: a sorted CD56 or NKG2C T cell subset, CD4+ or CD8+ T cells, or bulk PBMC T cells (not recorded which). The V and J segments used are TRBV5-1 and TRBJ2-6. CDR3 protein: CASSYITVLSGANVLTF.